The 17 T cell receptor beta chains below were found in one sample sequenced in a study of tumor-infiltrating lymphocytes in primary liver carcinoma. Researchers generated TCR beta cDNA from approximately 520 ng of total RNA, relying on a constant-region primer. Three rounds of nested multiplex PCR with slightly modified ARM-PCR produced TCR beta libraries. Running 9 to 11 cycles apiece, the first two PCR rounds relied on TRBV1-TRBV30 forward primers together with a C-beta reverse primer. One entry per CDR3 protein results from TCRdb running MiXCR on the multiplex PCR reads. The sample consists of around 330,000 distinct CDR3 sequences, 50% to 75% of them appearing once. Germline DNA was also extracted, and blood RNA was taken from unsorted whole blood. Sample: peripheral blood. These TCRs come from a woman between 25 and 40 years old with primary liver carcinoma and hepatitis B virus infection.

Worth noting for this clonotype: The conserved closing phenylalanine or tryptophan is absent in this CDR3, likely reflecting a read error. The chain has TRBV6-2 or TRBV6-3 and TRBJ1-1; perhaps TRBD1 as D (5 bases). The germline V gene encodes CDR1 MNHEY and CDR2 SVGEGT. The V gene lost 0 bases and the J gene lost 4 bases, with 15 bases spanning the gap. This CDR3 spans 16 amino acids. CDR3 nucleotides: TGTGCCAGCAGTTACTCCGGACTAAGAGGGGTCACTGAAGCTTTCCTT. It codes for CASSYSGLRGVTEAFL.

This rearrangement joins TRBV14 to TRBJ2-3; D uncertain. CDR3 length: 13 amino acids. Between the trimmed V and J ends, which lost 4 bases and 8 bases, there was a span of 13 bases. Per germline, CDR1 SGHDN and CDR2 FVKESK. CDR3 sequence: CASSPSEQTTQYF. The CDR3 DNA reads TGTGCCAGCAGCCCGTCAGAACAGACTACGCAGTATTTT.

Remarks on this clonotype: One junction end does not reproduce the germline sequence, and a read error may be involved. This sequence joins TRBV11-2 and TRBJ2-1; perhaps TRBD2 as D (6 bases). The CDR3 is 17 residues long. Germline CDR1 SGHAT, CDR2 FQNNGV. CDR3 in amino acids: CAGSSPGGRAAHDEQFF. In DNA, the CDR3 is TGTGCCGGCAGCTCCCCCGGGGGAAGGGCGGCCCACGATGAGCAGTTCTTC.

The rearrangement joins TRBV11-2 to TRBJ1-6; D is unclear. This CDR3 is 15 amino acids long. The germline V and J ends were trimmed by 3 bases and 10 bases, with 16 bases remaining between them. The germline V gene has CDR1 SGHAT and CDR2 FQNNGV. CDR3 nucleotide sequence: TGTGCCAGCAGCTTGAGGGATAGGGCGGGATCACCCCTCCACTTT. Translating it yields CASSLRDRAGSPLHF.

This clonotype showed up many times. J is TRBJ2-1 and V is TRBV6-5, with 11 positions matching TRBD2. The CDR3 runs to 15 residues. The ends lost 2 bases at V and 9 bases at J; junction bases unmatched: 6. The V gene's germline CDR1 is MNHEY and CDR2 SVGAGI. The CDR3 DNA reads TGTGCCAGCAGTTACCTAGCGGGAGGCGCGGTTGAGCAGTTCTTC. This encodes CASSYLAGGAVEQFF.

This clonotype has a handful of counts. This may arise from a read error, as a much more abundant clone is one base away. The rearrangement uses TRBV6-6 and TRBJ2-7; tentatively, D is TRBD1 (6 bases). The germline V gene encodes CDR1 MNHNY and CDR2 SVGAGI (reference sequence). The CDR3 consists of 14 residues. CDR3 coding DNA: TGTGTCAGCAGTTCGGACAGCTTTTCCTACGAGCAGTACTTC. This encodes CVSSSDSFSYEQYF.

V usage is TRBV12-3 or TRBV12-4 and J usage is TRBJ1-1; 7 nucleotides align to TRBD1. There are 15 residues in the CDR3. The V segment lost 7 bases and the J segment 1 base; nucleotides outside the gene matches: 9. The CDR3 coding sequence is TGTGCCAGCACACCACAGGGGCGAGGGAACACTGAAGCTTTCTTT. Residues: CASTPQGRGNTEAFF.

This chain uses TRBV12-3 or TRBV12-4 with TRBJ1-5; TRBD1 matches 7 bases. This CDR3 is built from 16 residues. V was pared by 8 bases and J by 3 bases, with 13 bases of the junction left unmatched. CDR3 nucleotides: TGTGCCAGCTCGAGTCCCTTGACAGGGCCCAATCAGCCCCAGCATTTT. Amino acid sequence: CASSSPLTGPNQPQHF.

This clonotype has ten or more counts. V and J are TRBV4-1 and TRBJ2-7; 10 nucleotides align to TRBD1. Germline V gene sequence: CDR1 MGHRA, CDR2 YSYEKL. The CDR3 has 15 residues. The trim removed 4 bases at V and 2 bases at J, leaving 5 bases unmatched. CDR3 region: CASSLTGTGAYEQYF. The CDR3 bases are TGCGCCAGCAGCCTGACCGGGACAGGGGCCTACGAGCAGTACTTC.

This clonotype was counted at least ten times. This rearrangement joins TRBV14 to TRBJ2-7; TRBD2 might be the D (5 bases). This CDR3 comprises 15 residues. The V end lost 0 bases, the J end lost 7 bases, and 16 bases lay between the germline ends. Germline CDR1 is SGHDN and CDR2 is FVKESK. The CDR3 is CASSQEGVLAREQYF. Here the CDR3 DNA reads TGTGCCAGCAGCCAAGAAGGCGTCCTAGCCAGGGAGCAGTACTTC.

This clonotype has ten or more counts. This chain joins TRBV11-2 and TRBJ1-2; D call uncertain. The CDR3 covers 14 residues. Trimming left V 5 bases short and J 0 bases short, with 10 bases between. The germline V gene has CDR1 SGHAT and CDR2 FQNNGV. The CDR3 nucleotides are TGTGCCAGCAGCCAACTGCTAGCTAACTATGGCTACACCTTC. It codes for CASSQLLANYGYTF.

J is TRBJ1-1 and V is TRBV6-2 or TRBV6-3; TRBD1 agrees at 11 bases. CDR3 size: 14 residues. Germline CDR1 MNHEY, CDR2 SVGEGT. V trimming: 6 bases; J trimming: 10 bases; junction bases outside the gene matches: 10. Here the CDR3 DNA reads TGTGCCAGCAGCTACGGGACAGGGGGACCTCGAGCTTTCTTT. It codes for CASSYGTGGPRAFF.

Concerning this clonotype: Possible read error: a much larger clone is one base away. The chain couples TRBV12-3 or TRBV12-4 to TRBJ2-6; perhaps TRBD1 as D (5 bases). The CDR3 covers 15 residues. The CDR3 DNA sequence: TGTGCCAGCAGGAGGACACACTCTGGGGCCAACATCCTGACTTTC. It specifies CASRRTHSGANILTF.

About this clonotype itself: This may come from a read error, since a much larger clone is one base off. This chain joins TRBV10-3 and TRBJ2-7, with 7 bases that match TRBD1. This CDR3 is 13 amino acids long. The ends lost 6 bases at V and 0 bases at J; junction bases unmatched: 2. Germline V gene sequence: CDR1 ENHRY, CDR2 SYGVKD. The CDR3 nucleotides read TGTGCCATCAGAGGGACAGACTCCTACGAGCAGTACTTC. This sequence encodes CAIRGTDSYEQYF.

The chain joins TRBV5-4 to TRBJ2-1, with D perhaps matching TRBD2 (6 bases). Trimming cost V 4 bases and J 7 bases, with 24 bases left between them. CDR1 and CDR2 from the germline V gene are SGHNT and YYREEE (reference sequence). The CDR3 sequence is 17 residues long. CDR3 nucleotide sequence: TGTGCCAGCAGCCTCCTAGCGAGAAATCCTGGCGCTAATGAGCAGTTCTTC. This gives the protein CASSLLARNPGANEQFF.

About this clonotype: A much larger clone lies a single base off, so this may be a read error. The genes are TRBV12-3 or TRBV12-4 and TRBJ1-1, with D unresolved. V lost 3 bases and J 0 bases, leaving 11 bases between the germline ends. This CDR3 has 15 residues. CDR3 sequence reads: CASSFVRTLNTEAFF. The CDR3 DNA reads as TGTGCCAGCAGTTTCGTCAGGACCTTGAACACTGAAGCTTTCTTT.

The sample holds one count of this clonotype. At one end the junction does not follow the germline gene, possibly because of a read error. The chain combines TRBV11-2 with TRBJ1-2; weak D call: TRBD1 (6 bases). Germline CDR1 SGHAT, CDR2 FQNNGV. The CDR3 is 15 amino acids. Here the CDR3 DNA reads TGTGTCAGCAGCTTAGATCAGCGGGGGGCCGGAGGCTACACCTTC. Translating gives CVSSLDQRGAGGYTF.